This T cell receptor beta chain was profiled in a study of regulatory T cells in long-lasting Graves disease (dated by TCRdb to about 2021). For the wider study: Persistent Graves' disease was defined as antithyroid drug treatment for over 5 years with persistently positive TSH receptor autoantibodies. The study was conducted in China and was registered as a clinical trial. A total of 35 or so samples were covered by TCR sequencing, comprising around 13 persistent and around 20 newly diagnosed Graves' disease patients. Patients with persistent Graves' disease were compared with patients with newly diagnosed Graves' disease using TCR sequencing and RNA sequencing of peripheral blood. In the clinical cohort, patients with persistent Graves' disease had used antithyroid drugs for an average of about 9.4 years.

The time point label on this specimen signifies: persistent/refractory GD, antithyroid drugs over 5 years with positive TRAb. For both TCR sequencing and RNA sequencing, RNA was extracted from PBMCs in TRIzol. The diagnosis of Graves' disease followed American Thyroid Association guidelines. The patients came from an endocrinology department in Xi'an, China. Each patient gave around 9 milliliters of peripheral blood, collected in an EDTA anticoagulant tube. Ficoll Paque Plus density gradient separation was used to isolate PBMCs, and no additional T cell sorting was done. An Agilent 2100 Bioanalyzer and agarose gel were used to check RNA quality, and a NanoDrop 2000 was used to measure RNA concentration. To note about this clonotype: It lacks a known antigen. Base-call qualities are not available, and no considerably larger clone is one nucleotide away.

The germline V gene (reference sequence) provides CDR1 LNHDA and CDR2 SQIVND. The junction shows trimming of 1 base on V and 2 bases on J, plus 9 bases between the germline ends. Taken from cysteine to phenylalanine, the CDR3 has 14 residues. Only the CDR3 portion is preserved as DNA: 42 bases, with reading frame beginning at the first base. The protocol used for the library was multiplex PCR. Sequenced using an Illumina HiSeq 4000. To build TCR beta libraries, CDR3 regions were amplified by Arm-PCR using iRepertoire HTBI primers. PCR products were gel purified before sequencing. The paper's processing steps were these. Across samples, roughly 60 TRBV and roughly 15 TRBJ segments were identified and used for gene usage analysis of CDR3 amino acid clonotypes. Filtered high-quality paired reads were merged into contigs using COPE and FqMerger. BLAST was used to align contigs to the IMGT TRBV, TRBD and TRBJ reference genes, and CDR3 was defined following IMGT. Any clonotype with a frequency above 0.1% was counted as a highly expanded clone. Shannon entropy was used to measure repertoire diversity, and the Gini coefficient was used to measure V-J evenness. A clonotype was considered public if more than one individual shared it. The public reads were reprocessed in TCRdb via fastp at Q25 and MiXCR, keeping in-frame beta chains. Merged by CDR3 protein, the rows form single entries marked with the most common genes and DNA. TCRdb's processing, not the study's, gives the V and J calls here. This sample has about 290,000 distinct CDR3 sequences in its table, and around 20% of those were observed once. The ten largest clonotypes hold about 56% of the sample.

Overall results and qualifications from the work: Sequencing and analysis were restricted to the TCR beta chain. Because the primary lesion, thyroid tissue, could not be accessed, the study looked at peripheral blood alone. TRBV28, TRBJ1-2 and TRBJ2-5 were preferentially used in persistent disease, while TRBV20-1 and TRBJ2-1 were favored in newly diagnosed disease. Persistent Graves' disease patients showed lower TCR Shannon entropy and fewer highly expanded clones than newly diagnosed patients, suggesting clonal expansion. Persistent patients shared more public clonotypes among themselves (roughly 2,700) than newly diagnosed patients did (approximately 970). The small sample size was acknowledged by the authors as a limitation that may reduce accuracy.

This TCR was sampled from a female donor with Graves disease. The sequencing used peripheral blood mononuclear cells (PBMCs), collected when the disease was refractory, from a patient treated with antithyroid drugs. This chain is built from TRBV19 and TRBJ2-7, with no confident D gene call. The DNA reads TGTGCCAGTAGTATAGGCGGCGGTACCTACGAGCAGTACTTC. It encodes CASSIGGGTYEQYF.